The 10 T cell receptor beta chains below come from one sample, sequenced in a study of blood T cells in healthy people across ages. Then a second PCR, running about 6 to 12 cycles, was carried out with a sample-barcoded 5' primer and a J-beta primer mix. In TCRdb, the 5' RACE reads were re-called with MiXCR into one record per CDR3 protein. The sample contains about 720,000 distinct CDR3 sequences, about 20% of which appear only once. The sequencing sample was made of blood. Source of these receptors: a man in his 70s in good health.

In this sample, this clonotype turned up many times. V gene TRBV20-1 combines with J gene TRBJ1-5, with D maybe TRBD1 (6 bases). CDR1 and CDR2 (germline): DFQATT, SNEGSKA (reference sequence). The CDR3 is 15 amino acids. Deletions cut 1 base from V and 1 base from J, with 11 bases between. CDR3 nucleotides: TGCAGTGCTAGAGGAGGGGGGGGAAGCAATCAGCCCCAGCATTTT. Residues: CSARGGGGSNQPQHF.

CDR3 loop: CASSFPRGGRASYNEQFF. In DNA, the CDR3 is TGTGCCAGCAGCTTCCCCCGGGGCGGGAGGGCCAGCTACAATGAGCAGTTCTTC. J is TRBJ2-1 and V is TRBV7-8; 9 nucleotides agree with TRBD2. The germline V gene encodes CDR1 SGHVS and CDR2 FQNEAQ. The CDR3 runs to 18 residues. Trimming took 3 bases from V and 3 from J; bases not matched to a gene: 12.

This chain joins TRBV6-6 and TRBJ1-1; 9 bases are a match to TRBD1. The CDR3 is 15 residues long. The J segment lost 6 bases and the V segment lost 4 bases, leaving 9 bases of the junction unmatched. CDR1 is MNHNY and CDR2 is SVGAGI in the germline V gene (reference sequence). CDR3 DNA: TGTGCCAGCAGTTCCCTGGACAGGGGCGGCGCTGAAGCTTTCTTT. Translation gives CASSSLDRGGAEAFF.

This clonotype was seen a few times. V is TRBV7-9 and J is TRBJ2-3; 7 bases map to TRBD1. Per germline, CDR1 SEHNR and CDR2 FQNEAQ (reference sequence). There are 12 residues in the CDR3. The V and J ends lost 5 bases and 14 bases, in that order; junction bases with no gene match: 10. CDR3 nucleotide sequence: TGTGCCAGCAGCCCCCACAGGGGCGAGTCGTATTTT. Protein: CASSPHRGESYF.

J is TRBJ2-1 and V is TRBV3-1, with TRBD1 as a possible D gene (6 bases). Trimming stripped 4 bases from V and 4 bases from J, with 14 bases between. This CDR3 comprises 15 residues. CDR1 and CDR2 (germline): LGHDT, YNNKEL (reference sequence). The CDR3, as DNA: TGTGCCAGCAGCCCCCGCCGGACAGCATACAATGAGCAGTTCTTC. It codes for CASSPRRTAYNEQFF.

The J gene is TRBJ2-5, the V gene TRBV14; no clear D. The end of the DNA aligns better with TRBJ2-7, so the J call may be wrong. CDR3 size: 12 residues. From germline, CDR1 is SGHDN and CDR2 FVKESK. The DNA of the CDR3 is TGTGCCAGCAGACAAGGCTCCTACGAGCAGTACGTC. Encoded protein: CASRQGSYEQYV.

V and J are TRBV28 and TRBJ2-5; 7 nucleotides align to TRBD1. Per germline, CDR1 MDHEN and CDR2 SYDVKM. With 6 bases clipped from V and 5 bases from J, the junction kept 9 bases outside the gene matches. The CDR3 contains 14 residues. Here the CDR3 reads CASSPPQGLETQYF. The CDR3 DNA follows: TGTGCCAGCAGCCCCCCACAGGGGCTCGAGACCCAGTACTTC.

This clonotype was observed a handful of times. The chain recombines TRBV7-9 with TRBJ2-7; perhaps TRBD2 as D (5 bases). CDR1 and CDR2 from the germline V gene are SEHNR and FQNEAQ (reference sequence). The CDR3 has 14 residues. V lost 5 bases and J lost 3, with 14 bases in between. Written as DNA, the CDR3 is TGTGCCAGCAGCGCCCCAGGAGCGGACTACGAGCAGTACTTC. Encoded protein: CASSAPGADYEQYF.

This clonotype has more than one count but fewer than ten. CDR3: CASSPAGQYGYTF. Written as DNA, the CDR3 is TGTGCCAGCAGCCCAGCAGGGCAATATGGCTACACCTTC. This chain joins TRBV7-8 and TRBJ1-2; maybe TRBD1 (5 bases). Trimming took off 5 bases at V and 5 bases at J, with 12 bases between the two ends. CDR3 size: 13 residues. Germline V gene data show CDR1 as SGHVS and CDR2 as FQNEAQ.

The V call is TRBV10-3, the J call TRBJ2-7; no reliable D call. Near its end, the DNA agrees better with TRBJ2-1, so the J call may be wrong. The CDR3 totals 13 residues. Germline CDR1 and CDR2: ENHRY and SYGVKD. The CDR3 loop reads CAISPKLKEEQFF. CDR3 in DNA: TGTGCCATCAGCCCAAAACTTAAAGAAGAGCAGTTCTTC.